The clone carrying this T cell receptor beta chain has just a few counts. Its antigen is unidentified. cDNA libraries for TCR alpha and TCR beta, carrying sample barcodes and UMIs, came from 5'RACE with constant-segment primers. TCRdb passed the 5' RACE reads through MiXCR, listing each CDR3 protein once. Altogether about 390,000 distinct CDR3 sequences are present, approximately 16% being singletons, with the ten largest covering 20% to 25%. This sample is drawn from a study of T-cell memory formation after mild COVID-19. The CDR3 is 15 amino acids. The V gene's germline CDR1 is SGHDT and CDR2 YYEEEE. V was clipped by 7 bases and J by 1 base, with 14 bases between them. Study-level findings and limits: The CD4+ clones that contracted clustered mainly within CM and EM, and the CD8+ clones concentrated in EMRA.

The chain combines TRBV5-6 with TRBJ2-2; D perhaps matches TRBD1 (6 bases). The sequenced sample consisted of PBMCs or a T cell subset sorted from them (not recorded which). This sequence originates from a young man who had mild COVID-19 (a few samples of this study predate the infection). Cell type and time point are not known. The CDR3 region has the DNA TGTGCCAGCTCCTCCGGGACAAGGAACACCGGGGAGCTGTTTTTT. It codes for CASSSGTRNTGELFF.